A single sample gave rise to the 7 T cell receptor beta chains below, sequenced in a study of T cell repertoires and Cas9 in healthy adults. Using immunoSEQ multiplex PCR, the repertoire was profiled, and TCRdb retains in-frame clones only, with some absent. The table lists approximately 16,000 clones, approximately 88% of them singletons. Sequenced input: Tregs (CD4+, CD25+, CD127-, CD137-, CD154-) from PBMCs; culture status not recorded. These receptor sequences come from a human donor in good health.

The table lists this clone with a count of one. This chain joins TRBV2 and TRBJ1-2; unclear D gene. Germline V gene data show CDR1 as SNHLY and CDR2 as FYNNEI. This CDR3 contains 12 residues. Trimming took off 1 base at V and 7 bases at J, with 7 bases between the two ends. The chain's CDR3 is CASSEGLTGYTF. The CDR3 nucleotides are TGTGCCAGCAGTGAAGGCTTAACTGGCTACACCTTC.

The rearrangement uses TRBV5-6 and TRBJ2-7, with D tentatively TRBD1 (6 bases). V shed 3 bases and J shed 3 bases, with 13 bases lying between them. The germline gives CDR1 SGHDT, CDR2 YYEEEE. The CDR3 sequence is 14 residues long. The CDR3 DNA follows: TGTGCCAGCAGCTCATTACAGGGAGTCTACGAGCAGTACTTC. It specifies CASSSLQGVYEQYF.

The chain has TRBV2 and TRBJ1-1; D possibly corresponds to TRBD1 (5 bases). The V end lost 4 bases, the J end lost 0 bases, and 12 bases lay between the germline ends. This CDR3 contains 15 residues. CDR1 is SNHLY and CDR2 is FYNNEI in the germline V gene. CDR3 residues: CASSVSGNLNTEAFF. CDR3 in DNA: TGTGCCAGCAGTGTCTCAGGGAACCTGAACACTGAAGCTTTCTTT.

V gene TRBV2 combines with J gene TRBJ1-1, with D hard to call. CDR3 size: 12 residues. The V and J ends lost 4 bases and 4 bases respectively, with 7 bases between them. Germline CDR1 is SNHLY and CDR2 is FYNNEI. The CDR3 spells CASSVRGTEAFF. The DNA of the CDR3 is TGTGCCAGCAGTGTTCGGGGCACTGAAGCTTTCTTT.

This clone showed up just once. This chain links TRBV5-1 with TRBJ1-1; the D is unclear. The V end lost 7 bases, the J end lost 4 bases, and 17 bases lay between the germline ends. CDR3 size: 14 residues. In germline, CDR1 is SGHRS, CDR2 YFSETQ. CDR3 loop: CASRERVSLTEAFF. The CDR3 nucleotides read TGCGCCAGCCGGGAGCGGGTTAGCCTCACTGAAGCTTTCTTT.

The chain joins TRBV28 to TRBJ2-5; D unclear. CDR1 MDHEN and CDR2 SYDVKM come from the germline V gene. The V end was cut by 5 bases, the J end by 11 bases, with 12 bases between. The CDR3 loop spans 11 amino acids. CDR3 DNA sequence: TGTGCCAGCAGTCGCCTCCACCCACAGTACTTC. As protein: CASSRLHPQYF.

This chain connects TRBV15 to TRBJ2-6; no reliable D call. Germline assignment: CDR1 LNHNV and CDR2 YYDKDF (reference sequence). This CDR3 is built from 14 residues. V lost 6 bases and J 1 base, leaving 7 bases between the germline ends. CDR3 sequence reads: CATRWGSGANVLTF. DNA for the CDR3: TGTGCCACCAGGTGGGGATCTGGGGCCAACGTCCTGACTTTC.